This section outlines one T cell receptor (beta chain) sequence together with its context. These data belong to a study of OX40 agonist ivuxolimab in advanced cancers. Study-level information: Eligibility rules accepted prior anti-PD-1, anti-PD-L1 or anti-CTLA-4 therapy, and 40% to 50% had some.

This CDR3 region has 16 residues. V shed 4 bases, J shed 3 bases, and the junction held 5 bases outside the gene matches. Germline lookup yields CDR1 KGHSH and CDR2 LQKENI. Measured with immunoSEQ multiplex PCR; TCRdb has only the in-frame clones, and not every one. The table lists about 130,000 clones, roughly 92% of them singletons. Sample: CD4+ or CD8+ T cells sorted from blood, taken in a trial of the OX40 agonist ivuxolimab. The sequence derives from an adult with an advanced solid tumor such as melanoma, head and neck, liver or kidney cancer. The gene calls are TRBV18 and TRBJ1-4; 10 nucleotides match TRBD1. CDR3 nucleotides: TGTGCCAGCTCACAAGACAGGGGGCCGTCTAATGAAAAACTGTTTTTT. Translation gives CASSQDRGPSNEKLFF.